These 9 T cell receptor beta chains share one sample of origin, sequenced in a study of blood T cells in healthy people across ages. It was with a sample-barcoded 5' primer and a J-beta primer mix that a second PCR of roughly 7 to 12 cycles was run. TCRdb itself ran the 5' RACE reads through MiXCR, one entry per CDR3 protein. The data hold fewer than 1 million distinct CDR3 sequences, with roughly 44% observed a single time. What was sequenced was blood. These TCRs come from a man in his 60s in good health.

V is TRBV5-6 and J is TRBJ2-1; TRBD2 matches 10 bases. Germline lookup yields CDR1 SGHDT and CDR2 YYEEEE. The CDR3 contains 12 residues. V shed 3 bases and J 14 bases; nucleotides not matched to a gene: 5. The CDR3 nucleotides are TGTGCCAGCAGCTCCAGCGGGGGGGCCGAGTTCTTC. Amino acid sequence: CASSSSGGAEFF.

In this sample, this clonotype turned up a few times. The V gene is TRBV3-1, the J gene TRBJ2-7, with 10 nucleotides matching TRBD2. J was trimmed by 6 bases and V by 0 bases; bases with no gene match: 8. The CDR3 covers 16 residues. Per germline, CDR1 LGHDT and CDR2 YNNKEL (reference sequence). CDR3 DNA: TGTGCCAGCAGCCAAGAAGCTCCCAGCGGGGGGGGCGAGCAGTACTTC. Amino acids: CASSQEAPSGGGEQYF.

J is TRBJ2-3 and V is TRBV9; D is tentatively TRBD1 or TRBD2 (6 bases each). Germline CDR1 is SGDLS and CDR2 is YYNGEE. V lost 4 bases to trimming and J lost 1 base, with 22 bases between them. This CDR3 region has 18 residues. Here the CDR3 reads CASSLQGSRGFGTDTQYF. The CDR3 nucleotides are TGTGCCAGCAGCTTACAGGGATCTCGGGGGTTCGGCACAGATACGCAGTATTTT.

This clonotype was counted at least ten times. As DNA, the CDR3 is TGCGCCAGCAGCCAGGCCTCGTCCCTCGAGCAGTACTTC. Translation: CASSQASSLEQYF. The rearrangement joins TRBV4-1 to TRBJ2-7, with D uncertain. Trimming left V 3 bases short and J 6 bases short, with 12 bases between. CDR1 and CDR2 (germline): MGHRA, YSYEKL. The CDR3 is 13 residues long.

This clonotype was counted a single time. As DNA, the CDR3 is TGTGCCAGCTCACCGGGGACGGATGCCTACAATGAGCAGTTCTTC. It encodes CASSPGTDAYNEQFF. This chain links TRBV18 with TRBJ2-1; D may correspond to TRBD1 or TRBD2 (5 bases each). V dropped 3 bases and J dropped 2 bases, with 11 bases sitting between them. Germline lookup yields CDR1 KGHSH and CDR2 LQKENI. The CDR3 runs 15 residues.

The DNA of the CDR3 is TGCGCCAGCAGCCAGTCGGAGACACAGGAGCAGTTCTTC. Translation gives CASSQSETQEQFF. The chain has TRBV4-3 and TRBJ2-1; D call uncertain. V lost 3 bases to trimming and J lost 10 bases, with 13 bases between them. Per germline, CDR1 LGHNA and CDR2 YSLEER. This CDR3 contains 13 residues.

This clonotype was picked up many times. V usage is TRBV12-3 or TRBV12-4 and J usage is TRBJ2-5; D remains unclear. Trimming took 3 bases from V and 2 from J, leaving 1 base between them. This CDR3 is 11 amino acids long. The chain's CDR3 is CASSFQETQYF. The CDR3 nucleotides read TGTGCCAGCAGTTTTCAAGAGACCCAGTACTTC.

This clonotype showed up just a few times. CDR3 DNA: TGTGCCAGCAGCTTCCGAGACAGGGGGCTAAATTCACCCCTCCACTTT. This translates into CASSFRDRGLNSPLHF. This chain connects TRBV13 to TRBJ1-6; 10 nucleotides match TRBD1. The J segment lost 7 bases and the V segment lost 3 bases, leaving 6 bases of the junction unmatched. Germline values: CDR1 PRHDT, CDR2 FYEKMQ (reference sequence). This CDR3 has 16 amino acids.

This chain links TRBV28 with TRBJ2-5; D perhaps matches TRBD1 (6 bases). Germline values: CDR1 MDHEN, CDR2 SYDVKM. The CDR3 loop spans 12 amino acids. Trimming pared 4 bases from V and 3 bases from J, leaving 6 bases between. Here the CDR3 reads CASSYREETQYF. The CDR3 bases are TGTGCCAGCAGTTACAGGGAAGAGACCCAGTACTTC. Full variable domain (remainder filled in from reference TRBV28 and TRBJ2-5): DVKVTQSSRYLVKRTGEKVFLECVQDMDHENMFWYRQDPGLGLRLIYFSYDVKMKEKGDIPEGYSVSREKKERFSLILESASTNQTSMYLCASSYREETQYFGPGTRLLVL.